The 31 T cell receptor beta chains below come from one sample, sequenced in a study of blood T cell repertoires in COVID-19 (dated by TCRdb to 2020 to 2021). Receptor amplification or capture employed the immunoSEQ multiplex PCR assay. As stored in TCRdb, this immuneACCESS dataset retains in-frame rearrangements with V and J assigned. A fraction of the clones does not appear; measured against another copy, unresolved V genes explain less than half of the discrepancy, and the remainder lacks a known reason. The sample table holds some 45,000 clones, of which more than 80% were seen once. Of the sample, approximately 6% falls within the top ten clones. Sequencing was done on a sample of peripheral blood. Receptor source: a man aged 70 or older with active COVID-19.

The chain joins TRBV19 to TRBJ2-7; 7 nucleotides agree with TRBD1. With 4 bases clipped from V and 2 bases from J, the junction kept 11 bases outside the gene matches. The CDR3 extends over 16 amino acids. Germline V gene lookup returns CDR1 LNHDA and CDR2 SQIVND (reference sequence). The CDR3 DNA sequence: TGTGCCAGTAGTACCGAAAACAGGGGCCGACCCTACGAGCAGTACTTC. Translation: CASSTENRGRPYEQYF.

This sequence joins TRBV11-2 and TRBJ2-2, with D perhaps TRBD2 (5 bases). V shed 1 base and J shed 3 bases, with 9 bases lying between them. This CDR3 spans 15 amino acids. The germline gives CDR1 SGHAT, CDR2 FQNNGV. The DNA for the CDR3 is TGTGCCAGCAGCTTAGTACGGGGAGACACCGGGGAGCTGTTTTTT. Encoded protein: CASSLVRGDTGELFF.

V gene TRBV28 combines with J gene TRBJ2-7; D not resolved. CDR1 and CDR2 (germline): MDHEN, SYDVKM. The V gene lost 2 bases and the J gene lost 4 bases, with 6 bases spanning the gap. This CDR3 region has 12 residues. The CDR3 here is CASSLTDYEQYF. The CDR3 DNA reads TGTGCCAGCAGTTTAACAGATTACGAGCAGTACTTC. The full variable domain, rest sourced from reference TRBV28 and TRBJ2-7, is DVKVTQSSRYLVKRTGEKVFLECVQDMDHENMFWYRQDPGLGLRLIYFSYDVKMKEKGDIPEGYSVSREKKERFSLILESASTNQTSMYLCASSLTDYEQYFGPGTRLTVT.

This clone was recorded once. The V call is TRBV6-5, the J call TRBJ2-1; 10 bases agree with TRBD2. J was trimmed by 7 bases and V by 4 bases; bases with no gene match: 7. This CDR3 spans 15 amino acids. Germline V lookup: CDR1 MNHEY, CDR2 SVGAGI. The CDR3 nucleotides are TGTGCCAGCAGTTTTCTAGCGGGGGTTCGTAATGAGCAGTTCTTC. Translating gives CASSFLAGVRNEQFF.

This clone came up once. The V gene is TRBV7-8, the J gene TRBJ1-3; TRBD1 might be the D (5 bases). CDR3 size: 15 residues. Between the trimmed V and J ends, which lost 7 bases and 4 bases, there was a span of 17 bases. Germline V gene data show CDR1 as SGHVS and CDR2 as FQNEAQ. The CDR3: CASIPREGRGNTIYF. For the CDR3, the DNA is TGTGCCAGCATCCCTCGGGAGGGGAGGGGAAACACCATATATTTT.

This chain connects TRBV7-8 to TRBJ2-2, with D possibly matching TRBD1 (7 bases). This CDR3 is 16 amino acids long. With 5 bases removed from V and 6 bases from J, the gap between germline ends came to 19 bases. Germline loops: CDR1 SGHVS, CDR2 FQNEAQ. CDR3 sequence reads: CASSARGATGAGELFF. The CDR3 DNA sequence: TGTGCCAGCAGCGCTAGGGGGGCCACAGGGGCCGGGGAGCTGTTTTTT.

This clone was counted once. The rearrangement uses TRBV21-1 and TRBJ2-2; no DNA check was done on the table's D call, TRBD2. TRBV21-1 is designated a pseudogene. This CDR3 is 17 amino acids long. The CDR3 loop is CASSTLSKAPNTGELFF. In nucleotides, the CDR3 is TGTGCCAGCAGCACCCTATCGAAAGCCCCCAACACCGGGGAGCTGTTTTTT.

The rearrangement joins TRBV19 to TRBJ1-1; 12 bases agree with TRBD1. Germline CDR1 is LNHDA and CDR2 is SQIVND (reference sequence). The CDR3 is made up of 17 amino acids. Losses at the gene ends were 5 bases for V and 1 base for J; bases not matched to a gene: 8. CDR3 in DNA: TGTGCCAGTAGTCCAGGGACAGGGGGCGCCGAGAACACTGAAGCTTTCTTT. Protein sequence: CASSPGTGGAENTEAFF.

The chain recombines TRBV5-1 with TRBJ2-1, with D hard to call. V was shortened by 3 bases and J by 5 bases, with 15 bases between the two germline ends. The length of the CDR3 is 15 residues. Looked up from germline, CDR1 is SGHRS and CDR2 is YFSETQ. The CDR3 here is CASSYSPYLNNEQFF. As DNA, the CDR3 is TGCGCCAGCAGCTACAGCCCTTATCTAAACAATGAGCAGTTCTTC. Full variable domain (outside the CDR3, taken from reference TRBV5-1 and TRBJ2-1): KAGVTQTPRYLIKTRGQQVTLSCSPISGHRSVSWYQQTPGQGLQFLFEYFSETQRNKGNFPGRFSGRQFSNSRSEMNVSTLELGDSALYLCASSYSPYLNNEQFFGPGTRLTVL.

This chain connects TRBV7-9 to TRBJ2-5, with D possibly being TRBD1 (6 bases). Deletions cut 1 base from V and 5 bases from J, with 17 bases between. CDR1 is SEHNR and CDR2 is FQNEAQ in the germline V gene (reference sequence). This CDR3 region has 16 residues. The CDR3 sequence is CASSLGKGVKKETQYF. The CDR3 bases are TGTGCCAGCAGCTTAGGCAAGGGGGTGAAGAAGGAGACCCAGTACTTC.

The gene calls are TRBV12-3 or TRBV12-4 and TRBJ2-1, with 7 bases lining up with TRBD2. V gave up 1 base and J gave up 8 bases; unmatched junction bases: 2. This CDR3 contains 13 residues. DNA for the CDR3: TGTGCCAGCAGTTTAGGGACTAGGGATGAGCAGTTCTTC. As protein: CASSLGTRDEQFF.

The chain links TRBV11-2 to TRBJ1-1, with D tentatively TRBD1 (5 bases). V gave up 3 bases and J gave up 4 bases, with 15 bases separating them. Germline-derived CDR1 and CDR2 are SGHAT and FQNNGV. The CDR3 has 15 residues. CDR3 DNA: TGTGCCAGCAGCTTGTCGGCAGGGTCTGGCACTGAAGCTTTCTTT. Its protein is CASSLSAGSGTEAFF.

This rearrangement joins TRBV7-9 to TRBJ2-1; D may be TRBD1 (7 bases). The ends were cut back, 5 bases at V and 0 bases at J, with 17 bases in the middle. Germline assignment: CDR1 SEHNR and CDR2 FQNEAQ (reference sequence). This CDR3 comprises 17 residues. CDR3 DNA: TGTGCCAGCAGCCAAACGGGGGACAGAAGCTCCTACAATGAGCAGTTCTTC. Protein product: CASSQTGDRSSYNEQFF.

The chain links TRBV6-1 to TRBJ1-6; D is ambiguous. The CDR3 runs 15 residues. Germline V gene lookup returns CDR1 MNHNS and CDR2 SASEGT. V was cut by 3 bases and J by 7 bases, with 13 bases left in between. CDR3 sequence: CASSDRPGSNSPLHF. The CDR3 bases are TGTGCCAGCAGTGATCGGCCAGGCTCGAATTCACCCCTCCACTTT.

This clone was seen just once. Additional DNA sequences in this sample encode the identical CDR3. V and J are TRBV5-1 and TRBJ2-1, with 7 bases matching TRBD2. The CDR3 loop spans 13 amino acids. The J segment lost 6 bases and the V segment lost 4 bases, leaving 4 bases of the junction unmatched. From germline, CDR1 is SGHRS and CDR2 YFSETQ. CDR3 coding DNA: TGCGCCAGCAGCCCGGGACTATCCAATGAGCAGTTCTTC. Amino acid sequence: CASSPGLSNEQFF.

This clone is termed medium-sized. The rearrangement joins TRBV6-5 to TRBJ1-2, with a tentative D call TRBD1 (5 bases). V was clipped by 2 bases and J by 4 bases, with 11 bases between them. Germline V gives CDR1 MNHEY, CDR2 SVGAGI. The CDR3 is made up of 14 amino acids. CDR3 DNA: TGTGCCAGCAGTTACGTGGGGGGAGGCTATGGCTACACCTTC. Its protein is CASSYVGGGYGYTF.

This chain's CDR3 is CASSQDLRGGNTEAFF. The CDR3 nucleotides are TGTGCCAGCAGCCAAGATTTGCGGGGGGGGAACACTGAAGCTTTCTTT. V and J are TRBV4-2 and TRBJ1-1, with D possibly being TRBD1 (5 bases). The CDR3 has 16 amino acids. Germline CDR1 LGHNA, CDR2 YNFKEQ. Deletions cut 0 bases from V and 1 base from J, with 12 bases between.

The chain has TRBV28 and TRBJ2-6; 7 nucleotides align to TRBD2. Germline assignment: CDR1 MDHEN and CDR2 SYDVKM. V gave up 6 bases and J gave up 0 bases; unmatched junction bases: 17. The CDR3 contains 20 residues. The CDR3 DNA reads TGTGCCAGCAGATCTCGGCGAAGAAGCGGGGCATTCTCTGGGGCCAACGTCCTGACTTTC. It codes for CASRSRRRSGAFSGANVLTF.

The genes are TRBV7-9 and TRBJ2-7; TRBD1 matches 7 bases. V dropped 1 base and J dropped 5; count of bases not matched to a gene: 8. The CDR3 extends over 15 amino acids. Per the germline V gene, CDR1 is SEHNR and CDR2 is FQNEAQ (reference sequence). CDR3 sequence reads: CASSLGQGRVNEQYF. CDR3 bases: TGTGCCAGCAGCTTAGGACAGGGACGGGTAAACGAGCAGTACTTC.

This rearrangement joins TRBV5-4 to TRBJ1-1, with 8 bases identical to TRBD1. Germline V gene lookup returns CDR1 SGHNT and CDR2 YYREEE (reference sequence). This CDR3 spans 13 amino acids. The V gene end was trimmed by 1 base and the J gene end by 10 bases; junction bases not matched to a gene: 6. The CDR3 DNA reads TGTGCCAGCAGCTTGAATACAGGGGGATCAGCTTTCTTT. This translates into CASSLNTGGSAFF.

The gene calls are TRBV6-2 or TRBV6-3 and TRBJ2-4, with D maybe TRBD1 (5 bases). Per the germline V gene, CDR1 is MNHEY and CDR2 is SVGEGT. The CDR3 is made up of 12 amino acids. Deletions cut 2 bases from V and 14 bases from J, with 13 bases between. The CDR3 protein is CASSYEGVWEYF. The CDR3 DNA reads TGTGCCAGCAGTTACGAAGGGGTCTGGGAGTACTTC.

CDR3 nucleotide sequence: TGTGCCAGCAGCGTAGGGACAGGGTCAACAGATACGCAGTATTTT. Its translation: CASSVGTGSTDTQYF. The rearrangement uses TRBV9 and TRBJ2-3; 8 nucleotides line up with TRBD1. CDR1 is SGDLS, CDR2 YYNGEE, per germline. Trimming at V came to 0 bases and at J to 3 bases, leaving 3 bases not matched to a gene. The CDR3 totals 15 residues.

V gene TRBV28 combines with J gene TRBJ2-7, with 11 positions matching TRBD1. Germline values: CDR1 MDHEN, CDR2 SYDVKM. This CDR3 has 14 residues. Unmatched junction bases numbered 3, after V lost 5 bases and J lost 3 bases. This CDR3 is CASSPGQGGYEQYF. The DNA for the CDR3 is TGTGCCAGCAGTCCGGGACAGGGGGGCTACGAGCAGTACTTC.

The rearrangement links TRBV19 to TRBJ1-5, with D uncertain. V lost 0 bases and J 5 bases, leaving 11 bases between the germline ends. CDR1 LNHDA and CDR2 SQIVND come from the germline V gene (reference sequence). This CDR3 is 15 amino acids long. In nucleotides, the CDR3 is TGTGCCAGTAGTATAGATATGACTTCCTATCAGCCCCAGCATTTT. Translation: CASSIDMTSYQPQHF.

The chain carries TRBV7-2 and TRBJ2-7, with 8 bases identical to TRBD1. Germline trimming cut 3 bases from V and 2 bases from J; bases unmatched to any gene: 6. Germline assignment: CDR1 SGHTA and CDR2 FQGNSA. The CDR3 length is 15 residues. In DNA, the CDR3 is TGTGCCAGCAGCTTGTCTCAGGGACAGGCCTACGAGCAGTACTTC. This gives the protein CASSLSQGQAYEQYF.

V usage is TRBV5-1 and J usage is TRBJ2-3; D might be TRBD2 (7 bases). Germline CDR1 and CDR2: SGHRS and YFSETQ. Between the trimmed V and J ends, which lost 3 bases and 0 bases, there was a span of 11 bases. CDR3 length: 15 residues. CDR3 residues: CASSWGGRSTDTQYF. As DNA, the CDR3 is TGCGCCAGCAGCTGGGGGGGCCGTAGCACAGATACGCAGTATTTT.

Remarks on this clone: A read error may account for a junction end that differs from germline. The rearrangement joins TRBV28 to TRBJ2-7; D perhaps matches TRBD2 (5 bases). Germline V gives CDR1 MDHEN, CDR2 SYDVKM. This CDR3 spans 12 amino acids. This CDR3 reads CASSSGIYERYF. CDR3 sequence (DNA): TGTGCCAGCAGTTCCGGGATTTACGAGCGGTACTTC.

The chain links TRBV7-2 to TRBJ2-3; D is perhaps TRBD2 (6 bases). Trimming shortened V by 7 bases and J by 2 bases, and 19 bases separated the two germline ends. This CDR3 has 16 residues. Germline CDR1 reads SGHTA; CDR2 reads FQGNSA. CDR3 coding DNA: TGTGCCAGCACCGCCACGGGGGACCCCCTCACAGATACGCAGTATTTT. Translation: CASTATGDPLTDTQYF.

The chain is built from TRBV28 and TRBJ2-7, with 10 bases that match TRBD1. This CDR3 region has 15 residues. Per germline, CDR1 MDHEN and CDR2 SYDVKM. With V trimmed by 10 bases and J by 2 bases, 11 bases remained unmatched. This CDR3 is CATRAGTGATYEQYF. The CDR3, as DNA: TGTGCCACCAGAGCCGGGACAGGGGCAACCTACGAGCAGTACTTC.

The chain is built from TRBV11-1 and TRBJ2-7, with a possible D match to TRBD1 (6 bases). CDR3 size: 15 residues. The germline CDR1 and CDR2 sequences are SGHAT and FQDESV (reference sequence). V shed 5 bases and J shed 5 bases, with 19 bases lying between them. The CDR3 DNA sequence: TGTGCCAGCAGCCGACGGGACATCAAAGATCACGAGCAGTACTTC. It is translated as CASSRRDIKDHEQYF.

The CDR3 bases are TGTGCCAGCAGTTCCCCGGGGGTCCCGGGGACCCAGTACTTC. It codes for CASSSPGVPGTQYF. This chain uses TRBV6-2 or TRBV6-3 with TRBJ2-5, with a weak D call TRBD2 (6 bases). Germline V gene lookup returns CDR1 MNHEY and CDR2 SVGEGT. CDR3 length equals 14 residues. V shed 4 bases and J shed 7 bases, with 16 bases lying between them.